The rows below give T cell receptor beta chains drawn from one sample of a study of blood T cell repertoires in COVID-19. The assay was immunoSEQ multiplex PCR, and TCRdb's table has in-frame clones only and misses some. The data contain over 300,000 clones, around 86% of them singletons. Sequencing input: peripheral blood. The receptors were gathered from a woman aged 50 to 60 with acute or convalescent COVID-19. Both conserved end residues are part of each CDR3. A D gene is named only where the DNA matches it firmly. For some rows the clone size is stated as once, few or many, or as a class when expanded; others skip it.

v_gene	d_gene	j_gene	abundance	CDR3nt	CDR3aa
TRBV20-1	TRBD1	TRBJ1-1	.	TGCAGTGCCGAGGACAGGGAAGAAGCTTTCTTT	CSAEDREEAFF
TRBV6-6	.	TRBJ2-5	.	TGTGCCAGCAGTTACTCCCGGGACTGGTACTTC	CASSYSRDWYF
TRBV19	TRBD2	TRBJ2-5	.	TGTGCCAGTAGTATTAGGCTAGCGGGAAGAGGCCGCCCGGAGGAGACCCAGTACTTC	CASSIRLAGRGRPEETQYF
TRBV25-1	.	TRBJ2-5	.	TGTGCCAGCAGTGAATGGGCGGGCAACCAAGAGACCCAGTACTTC	CASSEWAGNQETQYF
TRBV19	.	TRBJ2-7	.	TGTGCCAGTAGTATGAGGCAGGGATTCGAGCAGTACTTC	CASSMRQGFEQYF
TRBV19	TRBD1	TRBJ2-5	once	TGTGCCAGTAGTGTACAGGGGGCTTGGGAGACCCAGTACTTC	CASSVQGAWETQYF
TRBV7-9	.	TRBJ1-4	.	TGTGCCAGCAGCCCCAGGTTGGATGAAAAACTGTTTTTT	CASSPRLDEKLFF
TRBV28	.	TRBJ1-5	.	TGTGCCTCAGGTCGCCAGCCCCAGCATTTT	CASGRQPQHF
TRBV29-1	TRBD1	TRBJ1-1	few	TGCAGCGTTCCAGAGACAGGGCCGGGGCACACTGAAGCTTTCTTT	CSVPETGPGHTEAFF
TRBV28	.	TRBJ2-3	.	TGTGCCAGCAGTCCCCTCGGAGAACCAGATACGCAGTATTTT	CASSPLGEPDTQYF
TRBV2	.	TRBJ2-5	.	TGTGCCAGCAGTGATCAAGGGGCGCTCGGAGAGACCCAGTACTTC	CASSDQGALGETQYF
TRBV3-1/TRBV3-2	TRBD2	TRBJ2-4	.	TGTGCCAGCAGCCAAGAGTCAAGCGGGAGGGCCGAGAGCAAAAACATTCAGTACTTC	CASSQESSGRAESKNIQYF
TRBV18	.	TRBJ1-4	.	TGTGCCAGCTCGCGGAAATTTGGGTCTAATGAAAAACTGTTTTTT	CASSRKFGSNEKLFF
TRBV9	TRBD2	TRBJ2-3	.	TGTGCCAGCAGCCCGCCGCGAGGGCGGGAGAATACAGATACGCAGTATTTT	CASSPPRGRENTDTQYF
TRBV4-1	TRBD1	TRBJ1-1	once	TGCGCCAGCAGCCAGGACAGGGACACTGAAGCTTTCTTT	CASSQDRDTEAFF
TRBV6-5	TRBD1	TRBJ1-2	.	TGTGCCAGCAGTACCGGGACAGGGTTTGGCTACACCTTC	CASSTGTGFGYTF
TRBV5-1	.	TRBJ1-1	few	TGCGCCAGCAGCTTGGGTTCGGGGGAGACTGAAGCTTTCTTT	CASSLGSGETEAFF
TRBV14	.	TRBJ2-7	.	TGTGCCAGCAGCCAACCCCCGGGACTGAGAATTGACGAGCAGTACTTC	CASSQPPGLRIDEQYF
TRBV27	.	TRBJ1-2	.	TGTGCCAGCAAAGACACCGCCGCTTATGGCTACACCTTC	CASKDTAAYGYTF
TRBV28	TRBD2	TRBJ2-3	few	TGTGCCAGCAGCAGACGGGACTACCAAGGCACAGATACGCAGTATTTT	CASSRRDYQGTDTQYF
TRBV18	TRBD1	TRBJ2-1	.	TGTGCCAGCTCACCCTCGGGACAGGGACACAATGAGCAGTTCTTC	CASSPSGQGHNEQFF
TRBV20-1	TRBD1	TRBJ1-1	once	TGCAGTGCTAGTACAGGGGGCATGAACACTGAAGCTTTCTTT	CSASTGGMNTEAFF
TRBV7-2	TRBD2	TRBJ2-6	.	TGTGCCAGCAGAAGGACTAGCGGGAGTATTTTTTCTGGGGCCAACGTCCTGACTTTC	CASRRTSGSIFSGANVLTF
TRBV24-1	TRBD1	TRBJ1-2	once	TGTGCCACCAGTGATAACAGGGGGCACTATGGCTACACCTTC	CATSDNRGHYGYTF
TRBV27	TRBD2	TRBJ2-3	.	TGTGCCAGCAGTTCCCCGGGACTAGCGGGAGAAACAGATACGCAGTATTTT	CASSSPGLAGETDTQYF
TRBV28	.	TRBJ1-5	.	TGTGCCAGCAGTTACCCGGGAATCAATCAGCCCCAGCATTTT	CASSYPGINQPQHF
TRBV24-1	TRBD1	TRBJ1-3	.	TGTGCCACCAGTGACCGGACAGGCGAGAGGGACACCATATATTTT	CATSDRTGERDTIYF
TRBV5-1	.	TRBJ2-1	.	TGCGCCAGCAGCTTGGTAGGGGGTGGCGGGCCTTCCTACAATGAGCAGTTCTTC	CASSLVGGGGPSYNEQFF
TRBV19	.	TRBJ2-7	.	TGTGCCATCGAGACAGGCAGATCCTACGAGCAGTACTTC	CAIETGRSYEQYF
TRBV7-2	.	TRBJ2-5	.	TGTGCCAGCACTTTACATCGGGAGCTCCGAGAGACCCAGTACTTC	CASTLHRELRETQYF
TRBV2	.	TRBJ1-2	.	TGTGCCAGCGTTAGTGACATGAACTATGGCTACACCTTC	CASVSDMNYGYTF
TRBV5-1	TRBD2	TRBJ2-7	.	TGCGCCAGCAGCTTGACCGTCTCCGCGGGAGGCTACGAGCAGTACTTC	CASSLTVSAGGYEQYF
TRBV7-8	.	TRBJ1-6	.	TGTGCCAGCAGCGCCCAGGGAAGAATAGATTCACCCCTCCACTTT	CASSAQGRIDSPLHF
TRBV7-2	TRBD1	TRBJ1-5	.	TGTGCCAGCAGCTTAGGGACAGGGGGCAATCAGCCCCAGCATTTT	CASSLGTGGNQPQHF
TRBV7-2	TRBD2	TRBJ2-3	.	TGTGCCAGCAGCTTAGGACTAGCGAGCACAGATACGCAGTATTTT	CASSLGLASTDTQYF
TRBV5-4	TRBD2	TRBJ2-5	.	TGTGCCAGCAGCTTGCTAGCGGGACAAGAGACCCAGTACTTC	CASSLLAGQETQYF
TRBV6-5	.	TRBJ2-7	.	TGTGCCAGCAGTTACTCGCGACAGGCGGGTGAGCAGTACTTC	CASSYSRQAGEQYF
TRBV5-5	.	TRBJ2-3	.	TGTGCCAGCAGCTCCCCGGAGGCAGATACGCAGTATTTT	CASSSPEADTQYF
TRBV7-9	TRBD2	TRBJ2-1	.	TGTGCCAGCAGCTATGAAGGGAGGGATGAGCAGTTCTTC	CASSYEGRDEQFF